This TCR beta chain was identified during a study of PD-L1 blockade in urothelial cancer. The wider study: Blood was evaluated 3 weeks (second dose) and 6 weeks after therapy began.

Germline V gene lookup returns CDR1 SEHNR and CDR2 FQNEAQ (reference sequence). J lost 10 bases, V lost 2 bases, and 4 bases had no gene match. The CDR3 contains 14 residues. As regards this clone: What it recognizes is unknown.

The protocol was immunoSEQ multiplex PCR, while the TCRdb copy is restricted to in-frame clones and leaves out a portion. The sample shows about 25,000 clones, less than 85% of them seen only once. As to time point: peripheral blood 6 weeks after treatment start. Patients had urothelial carcinoma that was locally advanced or metastatic. General study findings and limits: Blood TCR clonality below the median before treatment was a predictor of better survival.

This specimen consisted of PBMCs, obtained around atezolizumab (anti-PD-L1) treatment. This sequence joins TRBV7-9 and TRBJ1-6, with TRBD1 identical over 8 bases. The TCR sequence derives from an older man with urothelial cancer. As DNA, the CDR3 is TGTGCCAGCAGCTTACCACAGGGGGACTCACCCCTCCACTTT. This translates into CASSLPQGDSPLHF.